A single sample is the source of the 11 T cell receptor beta chains below, sequenced in a study of blood T cells in healthy people across ages. Using a J-beta primer mix together with a sample-barcoded 5' primer, a second PCR was run for roughly 6 to 11 cycles. TCRdb reanalysed the 5' RACE reads using MiXCR and keeps one entry per CDR3 protein. Among hundreds of thousands of distinct CDR3 sequences, around 31% were seen once, and the ten largest hold approximately 15%. Sequencing was carried out using blood. The receptors come from an elderly woman in good health.

CDR3 DNA sequence: TGCGCCAGCAGCCCCGTTCCGGCGGGGGGCCGGGGGGCGAATGAGCAGTACTTC. It translates to CASSPVPAGGRGANEQYF. The rearrangement joins TRBV5-1 to TRBJ2-7, with 8 bases aligning to TRBD2. After removal of 4 bases from V and 7 bases from J, the junction contained 22 bases not matched to a gene. Germline V CDR1 and CDR2: SGHRS, YFSETQ. The CDR3 is 18 amino acids.

CDR3 residues: CASSLAGDIRNTEAFF. CDR3 coding DNA: TGTGCCAGCAGCTTGGCTGGGGACATACGGAACACTGAAGCTTTCTTT. The chain joins TRBV7-9 to TRBJ1-1, with D possibly TRBD1 on 6 matching bases. Trimming pared 3 bases from V and 1 base from J, leaving 15 bases between. Germline CDR1 is SEHNR and CDR2 is FQNEAQ (reference sequence). The CDR3 covers 16 residues.

The V call is TRBV12-3 or TRBV12-4, the J call TRBJ2-5; 7 nucleotides align to TRBD1. The end of the DNA aligns better with TRBJ2-7, so the J call may be wrong. CDR3 length equals 13 residues. In DNA form, the CDR3 reads TGTGCCAGCAGCCCGGACAGGTCCGGCGAGCAGTACTTC. It translates to CASSPDRSGEQYF.

This clonotype was counted a few times. This may stem from a read error, because a much larger clone lies one nucleotide away. The rearrangement links TRBV4-2 to TRBJ1-5; perhaps TRBD1 as D (6 bases). The CDR3 covers 14 residues. Germline CDR1 is LGHNA and CDR2 is YNFKEQ. The CDR3 DNA sequence: TGTGCCAGCAGCCAAGGCACAGGAGGACAGCCCCGGCATTTT. This sequence encodes CASSQGTGGQPRHF.

This clonotype has ten or more counts. The chain joins TRBV5-1 to TRBJ1-2, with 9 nucleotides matching TRBD1. The germline gives CDR1 SGHRS, CDR2 YFSETQ. V gave up 3 bases and J gave up 5 bases; unmatched junction bases: 5. The CDR3 is made up of 14 amino acids. CDR3 nucleotide sequence: TGCGCCAGCAGCTCGACAGGGGGAACGTATGGCTACACCTTC. Amino acid sequence: CASSSTGGTYGYTF.

The sample holds a few counts of this clonotype. The chain employs TRBV30 and TRBJ2-7; D remains ambiguous. Germline CDR1 is GTSNPN and CDR2 is SVGIG (reference sequence). Trimming took off 2 bases at V and 5 bases at J, with 16 bases between the two ends. The CDR3 has 14 residues. CDR3 residues: CAWSLSGKSDEQYF. As DNA, the CDR3 is TGTGCCTGGAGTTTATCAGGTAAATCGGACGAGCAGTACTTC. Full variable domain (rest looked up from reference TRBV30 and TRBJ2-7): SQTIHQWPATLVQPVGSPLSLECTVEGTSNPNLYWYRQAAGRGLQLLFYSVGIGQISSEVPQNLSASRPQDRQFILSSKKLLLSDSGFYLCAWSLSGKSDEQYFGPGTRLTVT.

This clonotype was counted only a few times. CDR3 in DNA: TGTGCCAGCAGTGAAACCCTGTCCGGCTACACCTTC. Protein: CASSETLSGYTF. The rearrangement uses TRBV6-1 and TRBJ1-2; no firm D call. This CDR3 region has 12 residues. Germline lookup yields CDR1 MNHNS and CDR2 SASEGT. V lost 2 bases to trimming and J lost 8 bases, with 9 bases between them.

This clonotype was detected a few times. This may come from a read error, since a much larger clone is one base off. The CDR3 DNA follows: TGTGCCAGCAGTTCTCCCCCGAATAGGGACAATGAGCAGTTCTTC. It translates to CASSSPPNRDNEQFF. The chain recombines TRBV27 with TRBJ2-1, with D hard to call. The ends were cut back, 4 bases at V and 5 bases at J, with 15 bases in the middle. In germline, CDR1 is MNHEY, CDR2 SMNVEV (reference sequence). The CDR3 covers 15 residues.

The CDR3, as DNA: TGCGCCAGCAGCTTGGAAGGCGGCACGCTAGACGGAAAACTGTTTTTT. Protein sequence: CASSLEGGTLDGKLFF. V usage is TRBV5-1 and J usage is TRBJ1-4; no clear D. This CDR3 region has 16 residues. Per the germline V gene, CDR1 is SGHRS and CDR2 is YFSETQ. V was cut by 0 bases and J by 10 bases, with 19 bases left in between. Drawing the rest from reference TRBV5-1 and TRBJ1-4, the complete variable domain is KAGVTQTPRYLIKTRGQQVTLSCSPISGHRSVSWYQQTPGQGLQFLFEYFSETQRNKGNFPGRFSGRQFSNSRSEMNVSTLELGDSALYLCASSLEGGTLDGKLFFGSGTQLSVL.

About this clonotype: One base away lies a much larger clone, so this may be a sequencing read error. The chain is built from TRBV27 and TRBJ2-7; D tentatively fits TRBD1 or TRBD2 (8 bases each). The CDR3 totals 18 residues. The germline CDR1 and CDR2 sequences are MNHEY and SMNVEV (reference sequence). V lost 5 bases and J 1 base, leaving 24 bases between the germline ends. The CDR3 DNA is TGTGCCAGCAGTCCCCGGACTAGCAGGGGGCTCCTGTCCTACGAGCAGTACTTC. This codes for CASSPRTSRGLLSYEQYF.

This clonotype appeared many times. The chain has TRBV3-1 and TRBJ2-7; D may be TRBD1 (6 bases). From germline, CDR1 is LGHDT and CDR2 YNNKEL (reference sequence). This CDR3 region has 15 residues. V gave up 4 bases and J gave up 0 bases, with 13 bases separating them. The DNA of the CDR3 is TGTGCCAGCAGCCGCGCGACAGGAAGCTCCTACGAGCAGTACTTC. It is translated as CASSRATGSSYEQYF.